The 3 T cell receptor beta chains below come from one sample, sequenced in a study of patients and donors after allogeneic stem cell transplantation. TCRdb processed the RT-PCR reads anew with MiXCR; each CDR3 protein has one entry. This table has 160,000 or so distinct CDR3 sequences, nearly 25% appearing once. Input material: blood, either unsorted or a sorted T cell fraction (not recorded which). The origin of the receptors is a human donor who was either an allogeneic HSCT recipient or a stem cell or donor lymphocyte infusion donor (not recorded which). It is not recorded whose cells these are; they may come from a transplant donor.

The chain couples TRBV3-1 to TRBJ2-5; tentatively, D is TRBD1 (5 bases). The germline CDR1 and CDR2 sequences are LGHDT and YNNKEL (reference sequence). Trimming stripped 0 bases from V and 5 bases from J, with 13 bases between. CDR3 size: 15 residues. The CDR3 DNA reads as TGTGCCAGCAGCCAAGATCCCCAGGGCCAGGAGACCCAGTACTTC. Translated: CASSQDPQGQETQYF.

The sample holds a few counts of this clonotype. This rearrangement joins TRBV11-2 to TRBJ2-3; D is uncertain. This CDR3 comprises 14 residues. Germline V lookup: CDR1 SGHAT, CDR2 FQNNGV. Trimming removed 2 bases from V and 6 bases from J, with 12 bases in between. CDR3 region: CASSLSTGPDTQYF. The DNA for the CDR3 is TGTGCCAGCAGCTTATCTACGGGCCCGGATACGCAGTATTTT.

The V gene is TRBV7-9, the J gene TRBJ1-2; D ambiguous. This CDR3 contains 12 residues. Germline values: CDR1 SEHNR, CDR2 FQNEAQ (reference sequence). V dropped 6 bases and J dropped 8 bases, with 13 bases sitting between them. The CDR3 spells CASSRGSRGYTF. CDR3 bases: TGTGCCAGCAGTCGTGGATCTAGGGGCTACACCTTC.